A single sample is the source of the 15 T cell receptor beta chains below, sequenced in a study of blood T cell repertoires in COVID-19. Clones were read by immunoSEQ multiplex PCR, and TCRdb kept only the in-frame ones, dropping some. The top ten clones hold less than 5% of a sample with some 100,000 clones, about 74% of them seen once. Material for sequencing was peripheral blood. These receptors all come from a man between 65 and 85 years old with COVID-19, enrolled during active disease.

CDR3 DNA: TGCGCCAGCAGCTCCCTGGGGCTAGCGGGATATACAGATACGCAGTATTTT. Its translation is CASSSLGLAGYTDTQYF. The chain links TRBV5-1 to TRBJ2-3, with TRBD2 identical over 9 bases. The CDR3 contains 17 residues. J was trimmed by 3 bases and V by 3 bases; bases with no gene match: 11. Germline loops: CDR1 SGHRS, CDR2 YFSETQ.

The chain is built from TRBV5-6 and TRBJ2-7; 7 bases align to TRBD1. The CDR3 is 14 amino acids. CDR1 is SGHDT and CDR2 is YYEEEE in the germline V gene. V lost 3 bases, J lost 5 bases, and 8 bases stayed unmatched. CDR3 amino acids: CASSSTGMIHEQYF. CDR3 in DNA: TGTGCCAGCAGCTCGACAGGGATGATCCACGAGCAGTACTTC.

The chain couples TRBV10-1 to TRBJ1-5; TRBD1 matches 10 bases. CDR1 and CDR2 (germline): WNHNN, SYGVQD (reference sequence). The V segment lost 4 bases and the J segment 0 bases; nucleotides outside the gene matches: 6. The CDR3 covers 17 residues. The CDR3 loop is CASSAPGTGDSNQPQHF. The CDR3 DNA follows: TGCGCCAGCAGTGCTCCCGGGACAGGGGATAGCAATCAGCCCCAGCATTTT.

This chain joins TRBV6-5 and TRBJ1-3; TRBD1 agrees at 8 bases. V shed 4 bases and J 6 bases; nucleotides not matched to a gene: 5. CDR3 length: 14 residues. The V gene's germline CDR1 is MNHEY and CDR2 SVGAGI. The CDR3 reads CASSLGQGVNTIYF. The CDR3 nucleotides are TGTGCCAGCAGTTTAGGACAGGGAGTAAACACCATATATTTT.

The V gene is TRBV5-1, the J gene TRBJ2-2; 7 bases match TRBD2. The germline CDR1 and CDR2 sequences are SGHRS and YFSETQ. The CDR3 has 16 residues. J gave up 2 bases and V 5 bases, and 9 bases lay outside the gene matches. CDR3 bases: TGCGCCAGCAGTCCCGGTGGAGCGGGAAACACCGGGGAGCTGTTTTTT. This translates into CASSPGGAGNTGELFF.

The gene calls are TRBV29-1 and TRBJ2-1; 13 nucleotides agree with TRBD2. From germline, CDR1 is SQVTM and CDR2 ANQGSEA. This CDR3 is built from 16 residues. Trimming removed 2 bases from V and 3 bases from J; junction bases left unmatched: 4. CDR3 amino acids: CSVEPGLAGNYNEQFF. The CDR3 DNA follows: TGCAGCGTTGAACCGGGACTAGCGGGAAACTACAATGAGCAGTTCTTC.

V and J are TRBV21-1 and TRBJ2-1; TRBD2 is the table's D call and was not checked against the DNA. TRBV21-1 is flagged as a pseudogene. The CDR3 has 21 residues. The CDR3 sequence: CASSKVPSGRTASSSYNEQFF. Here the CDR3 DNA reads TGTGCCAGCAGCAAAGTCCCTAGCGGGAGGACTGCTTCGAGCTCCTACAATGAGCAGTTCTTC.

The chain has TRBV2 and TRBJ1-3; D unclear. Between the trimmed V and J ends, which lost 6 bases and 1 base, there was a span of 13 bases. In germline, CDR1 is SNHLY, CDR2 FYNNEI. CDR3 length: 15 residues. DNA for the CDR3: TGTGCCAGCAGGATAACAGAGCTATCTGGAAACACCATATATTTT. Protein product: CASRITELSGNTIYF.

This chain uses TRBV21-1 with TRBJ1-5. TRBV21-1 has pseudogene status. The CDR3 totals 15 residues. This CDR3 is CASSKEAGRQQPQHF. For the CDR3, the DNA is TGTGCCAGCAGCAAAGAGGCGGGGAGGCAGCAGCCCCAGCATTTT.

The chain couples TRBV6-5 to TRBJ2-3, with 10 bases that match TRBD2. Germline V lookup: CDR1 MNHEY, CDR2 SVGAGI. The CDR3 runs to 14 residues. Unmatched junction bases numbered 5, after V lost 8 bases and J lost 3 bases. The CDR3 DNA follows: TGTGCCAGCTCTCCTAGCGGGAGTACAGATACGCAGTATTTT. Amino acid sequence: CASSPSGSTDTQYF.

The chain combines TRBV28 with TRBJ1-3, with 7 bases identical to TRBD1. V trimming: 7 bases; J trimming: 4 bases; junction bases outside the gene matches: 7. The CDR3 spans 14 residues. Germline CDR1 is MDHEN and CDR2 is SYDVKM. Here the CDR3 reads CASNPTGAGNTIYF. The DNA for the CDR3 is TGTGCCAGCAACCCTACAGGGGCCGGAAACACCATATATTTT.

The chain carries TRBV7-3 and TRBJ2-2, with 13 bases that match TRBD2. The CDR3 has 16 amino acids. Germline-derived CDR1 and CDR2 are SGHTA and FQGTGA. The J segment lost 1 base and the V segment lost 5 bases, leaving 1 base of the junction unmatched. Written as DNA, the CDR3 is TGTGCCAGCAGCCGACTAGCGGGAGGGAACACCGGGGAGCTGTTTTTT. It codes for CASSRLAGGNTGELFF.

The chain combines TRBV19 with TRBJ1-1; possible D gene TRBD1, 6 bases. This CDR3 comprises 16 residues. Germline V gene data show CDR1 as LNHDA and CDR2 as SQIVND (reference sequence). V lost 2 bases and J 0 bases, leaving 13 bases between the germline ends. The CDR3 coding sequence is TGTGCCAGTAGTATACGCAGTGCAGGGGTGAACACTGAAGCTTTCTTT. Translated, it gives CASSIRSAGVNTEAFF.

The rearrangement joins TRBV7-2 to TRBJ2-2; D possibly corresponds to TRBD2 (5 bases). The CDR3 length is 16 residues. Trimming cost V 0 bases and J 5 bases, with 13 bases left between them. Germline CDR1 reads SGHTA; CDR2 reads FQGNSA. The CDR3 sequence: CASSLARAEETGELFF. The CDR3 coding sequence is TGTGCCAGCAGCTTAGCTCGAGCGGAGGAGACCGGGGAGCTGTTTTTT.

Notes on this clone: This same CDR3 is encoded by further DNA sequences in the sample. The rearrangement links TRBV3-1 (or the pseudogene TRBV3-2) to TRBJ2-5, with TRBD2 identical over 7 bases. Germline-derived CDR1 and CDR2 are LGHDT and YNNKEL (reference sequence). The CDR3 totals 14 residues. The ends lost 3 bases at V and 4 bases at J; junction bases unmatched: 5. CDR3 coding DNA: TGTGCCAGCAGCCATCGACTAGCTGGAGAGACCCAGTACTTC. It codes for CASSHRLAGETQYF.